The T cell receptor beta chain under discussion was sequenced for a study of OX40 agonist ivuxolimab in advanced cancers. The wider study: Treatment of patients was with ivuxolimab, an agonistic anti-OX40 (CD134) antibody.

The CDR3 totals 14 residues. Trimming left V 1 base short and J 4 bases short, with 8 bases between. The germline CDR1 and CDR2 sequences are KGHSY and FQNENV. Repertoires were generated with immunoSEQ multiplex PCR, while TCRdb's copy carries only in-frame clones and drops some. The repertoire holds approximately 100,000 clones, approximately 85% seen once, with 3.8% in the top ten. This receptor was obtained from an adult with an advanced solid tumor such as melanoma, head and neck, liver or kidney cancer. Sample: CD4+ or CD8+ T cells sorted from blood, taken in a trial of the OX40 agonist ivuxolimab. The chain has TRBV16 and TRBJ2-4; D unclear. CDR3 sequence: CASSQFGAKNIQYF. The CDR3 region has the DNA TGTGCCAGCAGCCAATTCGGAGCGAAAAACATTCAGTACTTC.